This TCR beta chain stems from a study of PD-1 blockade in classical Hodgkin lymphoma. After autologous stem cell transplantation all patients relapsed, and prior brentuximab vedotin exposure differed between cohorts. Best outcomes ranged across complete response, partial response and progressive disease. CDR3 length: 14 amino acids. CDR1 and CDR2 (germline): SGDLS, YYNGEE. The trim removed 0 bases at V and 5 bases at J, leaving 3 bases unmatched. General study findings and limits: The authors have not defined what causes the repertoire differences, possibly disease activity or prior therapy.

Concerning this clone: What it binds is unknown.

Sequenced by immunoSEQ multiplex PCR; TCRdb stores in-frame clones only, minus some. The repertoire includes 40,000 to 45,000 clones, over 65% of them detected once, and 2.5% to 3.5% sits in the top ten. The chain is built from TRBV9 and TRBJ1-2, with 8 nucleotides matching TRBD1. This specimen consisted of peripheral blood mononuclear cells (PBMCs), obtained before the second cycle of nivolumab. This TCR was sampled from a human donor with classical Hodgkin lymphoma. CDR3 bases: TGTGCCAGCAGCGTAGAAACAGGGGGGTATGGCTACACCTTC. Translation gives CASSVETGGYGYTF.